The 31 T cell receptor beta chains below come from one sample, sequenced in a study of blood T cell repertoires in COVID-19. TCRdb keeps only in-frame clones here, not all; method: immunoSEQ multiplex PCR. The sample lists under 300,000 clones, roughly 88% seen once, with 2% to 3% in the top ten. The sample comprised PBMCs or T cells enriched from blood (not recorded which). The source is a woman in her forties with acute COVID-19.

J is TRBJ1-2 and V is TRBV10-1; D gene ambiguous. The CDR3 sequence is 13 residues long. The germline V and J ends were trimmed by 2 bases and 5 bases, with 9 bases remaining between them. Germline V gives CDR1 WNHNN, CDR2 SYGVQD (reference sequence). This chain's CDR3 is CASSEGQDYGYTF. CDR3 bases: TGCGCCAGCAGTGAGGGCCAGGATTATGGCTACACCTTC.

In regard to this clone: Other DNA sequences in this sample translate to the same CDR3. In DNA, the CDR3 is TGCGCCAGCAGCTTGGGACAGGAGACCCAGTACTTC. It is translated as CASSLGQETQYF. The J gene is TRBJ2-5, the V gene TRBV5-1, with a possible D match to TRBD1 (5 bases). CDR1 and CDR2 (germline): SGHRS, YFSETQ. V gave up 0 bases and J gave up 5 bases, with 5 bases separating them. The CDR3 runs to 12 residues.

V usage is TRBV3-1 (or the pseudogene TRBV3-2) and J usage is TRBJ1-1; D is ambiguous. The V and J ends lost 4 bases and 0 bases respectively, with 12 bases between them. Per the germline V gene, CDR1 is LGHDT and CDR2 is YNNKEL (reference sequence). The CDR3 spans 15 residues. The DNA of the CDR3 is TGTGCCAGCAGCCTCCTGGGAGGGCTGAACACTGAAGCTTTCTTT. Translated, it gives CASSLLGGLNTEAFF.

V usage is TRBV10-1 and J usage is TRBJ2-1; a weak D match, TRBD2 (7 bases). CDR3 length: 15 residues. The ends were cut back, 3 bases at V and 4 bases at J, with 13 bases in the middle. Germline-derived CDR1 and CDR2 are WNHNN and SYGVQD (reference sequence). This chain's CDR3 is CASSDPRGAYNEQFF. The CDR3 DNA sequence: TGCGCCAGCAGTGATCCCCGGGGGGCTTACAATGAGCAGTTCTTC.

The V and J genes are TRBV29-1 and TRBJ1-1, with a possible D match to TRBD1 (5 bases). This CDR3 contains 13 residues. Germline V gene lookup returns CDR1 SQVTM and CDR2 ANQGSEA. Between the trimmed V and J ends, which lost 6 bases and 2 bases, there was a span of 13 bases. In nucleotides, the CDR3 is TGCAGCGTCTCCCGGACAACAAACACTGAAGCTTTCTTT. Amino acids: CSVSRTTNTEAFF.

The rearrangement links TRBV6-5 to TRBJ1-1, with D tentatively TRBD1 (5 bases). The CDR3 loop spans 15 amino acids. The ends were cut back, 2 bases at V and 2 bases at J, with 12 bases in the middle. The germline CDR1 and CDR2 sequences are MNHEY and SVGAGI. CDR3: CASSYRGRINTEAFF. The CDR3 region has the DNA TGTGCCAGCAGTTACAGGGGTAGGATCAACACTGAAGCTTTCTTT.

The genes are TRBV30 and TRBJ1-5, with 8 bases aligning to TRBD1. The CDR3 is made up of 16 amino acids. Trimming took 3 bases from V and 2 from J; bases not matched to a gene: 9. Germline CDR1 reads GTSNPN; CDR2 reads SVGIG (reference sequence). CDR3: CAWRARTGIGNQPQHF. The CDR3 nucleotides are TGTGCCTGGAGGGCCCGGACAGGGATCGGCAATCAGCCCCAGCATTTT.

The chain combines TRBV18 with TRBJ1-4, with D perhaps matching TRBD1 (5 bases). Germline assignment: CDR1 KGHSH and CDR2 LQKENI. The CDR3 totals 16 residues. V was trimmed by 0 bases and J by 2 bases, leaving 10 bases between them. CDR3 nucleotides: TGTGCCAGCTCACCACCATCGGGGGGGACTAATGAAAAACTGTTTTTT. Translating it yields CASSPPSGGTNEKLFF.

The chain employs TRBV5-1 and TRBJ1-4; no reliable D call. Germline CDR1 reads SGHRS; CDR2 reads YFSETQ. V lost 0 bases and J lost 4, with 7 bases in between. The CDR3 spans 14 residues. The CDR3 bases are TGCGCCAGCAGCTTGGTCTACAGTAATGAAAAACTGTTTTTT. Its translation: CASSLVYSNEKLFF.

This clone was seen a few times. V and J are TRBV2 and TRBJ2-7; D not certain. CDR1 is SNHLY and CDR2 is FYNNEI in the germline V gene. V shed 4 bases and J shed 2 bases, with 12 bases lying between them. CDR3 length: 14 amino acids. DNA of the CDR3: TGTGCCAGCAGTGTCTCTCAGGCCACCTACGAGCAGTACGTC. This codes for CASSVSQATYEQYV.

This clone was detected once. The rearrangement joins TRBV19 to TRBJ1-2; D is possibly TRBD1 (5 bases). CDR1 is LNHDA, CDR2 SQIVND, per germline (reference sequence). Between the trimmed V and J ends, which lost 5 bases and 7 bases, there was a span of 20 bases. This CDR3 has 15 amino acids. The CDR3 reads CASSPSGDRGAGYTF. The CDR3 DNA is TGTGCCAGTAGTCCCTCTGGCGATCGCGGGGCTGGCTACACCTTC.

This sequence joins TRBV11-2 and TRBJ1-2; TRBD1 matches 8 bases. This CDR3 spans 15 amino acids. The V and J ends lost 5 bases and 7 bases, in that order; junction bases with no gene match: 12. The germline gives CDR1 SGHAT, CDR2 FQNNGV. This chain's CDR3 is CASSTGQGWFGGYTF. The CDR3 DNA reads as TGTGCCAGCAGCACCGGACAGGGATGGTTCGGTGGCTACACCTTC.

This chain links TRBV29-1 with TRBJ2-3; 13 nucleotides match TRBD2. The CDR3 totals 13 residues. Germline-derived CDR1 and CDR2 are SQVTM and ANQGSEA. V was clipped by 8 bases and J by 5 bases; unmatched bases: 4. DNA of the CDR3: TGCAGCACTAGCGGGGGGGCCATAGATACGCAGTATTTT. Translating gives CSTSGGAIDTQYF.

The chain combines TRBV11-3 with TRBJ2-3, with D unresolved. V dropped 5 bases and J dropped 3 bases, with 6 bases sitting between them. The CDR3 spans 12 residues. Germline V gives CDR1 SGHNT, CDR2 YENEEA. Here the CDR3 DNA reads TGTGCCAGCAGCCGGAGAACAGATACGCAGTATTTT. Its translation is CASSRRTDTQYF.

V gene TRBV5-1 combines with J gene TRBJ1-4; D call uncertain. Trimming stripped 5 bases from V and 0 bases from J, with 11 bases between. CDR3 size: 15 residues. Germline V gene data show CDR1 as SGHRS and CDR2 as YFSETQ. The CDR3 nucleotides read TGCGCCAGCAGGTCTGTGAGCGCAACTAATGAAAAACTGTTTTTT. Amino acids: CASRSVSATNEKLFF. Full variable domain (rest looked up from reference TRBV5-1 and TRBJ1-4): KAGVTQTPRYLIKTRGQQVTLSCSPISGHRSVSWYQQTPGQGLQFLFEYFSETQRNKGNFPGRFSGRQFSNSRSEMNVSTLELGDSALYLCASRSVSATNEKLFFGSGTQLSVL.

This rearrangement joins TRBV5-4 to TRBJ2-5, with 10 positions matching TRBD2. V dropped 4 bases and J dropped 4; count of bases not matched to a gene: 4. The germline gives CDR1 SGHNT, CDR2 YYREEE (reference sequence). The CDR3 sequence is 14 residues long. Here the CDR3 reads CASSSKREGETQYF. The CDR3 coding sequence is TGTGCCAGCAGCAGTAAGCGGGAGGGAGAGACCCAGTACTTC.

In this sample, this clone turned up a few times. This rearrangement joins TRBV13 to TRBJ1-4; 10 bases are shared with TRBD1. The trim removed 5 bases at V and 5 bases at J, leaving 5 bases unmatched. Germline V gene data show CDR1 as PRHDT and CDR2 as FYEKMQ (reference sequence). The CDR3 spans 15 residues. The CDR3 loop is CASSLAGQGNEKLFF. The CDR3 DNA is TGTGCCAGCAGCCTCGCGGGACAGGGGAATGAAAAACTGTTTTTT.

To note about this clone: Other DNA sequences in this sample translate to the same CDR3. This chain connects TRBV29-1 to TRBJ1-1; D is unresolved. This CDR3 comprises 12 residues. Trimming took off 3 bases at V and 3 bases at J, with 8 bases between the two ends. Per the germline V gene, CDR1 is SQVTM and CDR2 is ANQGSEA. The DNA of the CDR3 is TGCAGCGTTGACACGGGGTACACTGAAGCTTTCTTT. This encodes CSVDTGYTEAFF.

V is TRBV15 and J is TRBJ2-7, with TRBD2 as a possible D gene (6 bases). The CDR3 runs to 15 residues. The V gene's germline CDR1 is LNHNV and CDR2 YYDKDF (reference sequence). Trimming removed 0 bases from V and 0 bases from J, with 9 bases in between. For the CDR3, the DNA is TGTGCCACCAGCAGAGAGGCTAGCGCCTCCTACGAGCAGTACTTC. It translates to CATSREASASYEQYF.

The rearrangement uses TRBV20-1 and TRBJ2-5; D gene uncertain. The ends were cut back, 1 base at V and 8 bases at J, with 8 bases in the middle. Germline CDR1 DFQATT, CDR2 SNEGSKA (reference sequence). This CDR3 spans 11 amino acids. The DNA for the CDR3 is TGCAGTGCTAGAGCTAGTACCACCCAGTACTTC. Translated: CSARASTTQYF.

This chain connects TRBV18 to TRBJ1-2; the match to TRBD1 covers 10 bases. The V and J ends lost 0 bases and 10 bases, in that order; junction bases with no gene match: 5. The CDR3 spans 14 residues. Germline V gene sequence: CDR1 KGHSH, CDR2 LQKENI. CDR3 in DNA: TGTGCCAGCTCACCACCGTGGGACAGGGGCCTCTACACCTTC. It encodes CASSPPWDRGLYTF.

This chain connects TRBV5-1 to TRBJ1-5; D unresolved. The CDR3 has 15 amino acids. V lost 4 bases, J lost 0 bases, and 11 bases lay in between. Looked up from germline, CDR1 is SGHRS and CDR2 is YFSETQ. This chain's CDR3 is CASSPGINSNQPQHF. DNA for the CDR3: TGCGCCAGCAGCCCAGGAATTAATAGCAATCAGCCCCAGCATTTT.

The V gene is TRBV28, the J gene TRBJ1-1; 8 positions agree with TRBD1. V was pared by 3 bases and J by 1 base, with 4 bases of the junction left unmatched. The CDR3 is 15 amino acids. Germline V gives CDR1 MDHEN, CDR2 SYDVKM. CDR3 sequence (DNA): TGTGCCAGCAGTTTCGGGACAGGATCGAACACTGAAGCTTTCTTT. Its translation is CASSFGTGSNTEAFF.

The chain combines TRBV2 with TRBJ2-3; 9 bases fit TRBD2. CDR3 length equals 15 residues. Germline V lookup: CDR1 SNHLY, CDR2 FYNNEI. V was clipped by 4 bases and J by 5 bases; unmatched bases: 7. CDR3 loop: CASSGASGVVDTQYF. The CDR3 coding sequence is TGTGCCAGCAGTGGAGCTAGCGGGGTAGTAGATACGCAGTATTTT.

This sequence joins TRBV18 and TRBJ1-1; 7 bases align to TRBD1. CDR1 and CDR2 (germline): KGHSH, LQKENI. The J segment lost 2 bases and the V segment lost 5 bases, leaving 8 bases of the junction unmatched. This CDR3 is 15 amino acids long. In nucleotides, the CDR3 is TGTGCCAGCTCAGTTCAGACAGGGACAAACACTGAAGCTTTCTTT. Translated: CASSVQTGTNTEAFF.

J is TRBJ2-3 and V is TRBV29-1; tentatively, D is TRBD2 (6 bases). Trimming took 6 bases from V and 0 from J, leaving 19 bases between them. The CDR3 is 16 amino acids. Germline CDR1 and CDR2: SQVTM and ANQGSEA. CDR3 region: CSVRGGGRGSTDTQYF. CDR3 DNA sequence: TGCAGCGTGAGAGGCGGAGGACGGGGGAGCACAGATACGCAGTATTTT.

The chain recombines TRBV29-1 with TRBJ2-7; 7 bases align to TRBD1. V lost 6 bases and J lost 6; bases outside the gene matches: 8. CDR1 SQVTM and CDR2 ANQGSEA come from the germline V gene. The CDR3 is 12 amino acids. The CDR3 is CSVGTDRGEQYF. CDR3 coding DNA: TGCAGCGTGGGGACAGACCGGGGCGAGCAGTACTTC.

A remark on this clone: One end of the junction fails to match germline, which may point to a read error. The chain recombines TRBV5-6 with TRBJ2-7; 7 nucleotides agree with TRBD2. Germline V gene lookup returns CDR1 SGHDT and CDR2 YYEEEE. The length of the CDR3 is 13 residues. The DNA of the CDR3 is TGTGCCAGCAGCTTGGTAGGACTAGGGCCTACCGTCTTC. Amino acid sequence: CASSLVGLGPTVF. Full variable domain (remainder filled in from reference TRBV5-6 and TRBJ2-7): DAGVTQSPTHLIKTRGQQVTLRCSPKSGHDTVSWYQQALGQGPQFIFQYYEEEERQRGNFPDRFSGHQFPNYSSELNVNALLLGDSALYLCASSLVGLGPTVFGPGTRLTVT.

The J gene is TRBJ2-1, the V gene TRBV19; 9 nucleotides match TRBD1. The CDR3 has 15 amino acids. In germline, CDR1 is LNHDA, CDR2 SQIVND (reference sequence). Trimming cost V 3 bases and J 9 bases; bases outside gene matches: 9. The CDR3 region is CASSIRGQGSGEQFF. CDR3 nucleotide sequence: TGTGCCAGTAGTATCCGAGGACAGGGGTCGGGTGAGCAGTTCTTC.

The J gene is TRBJ1-1, the V gene TRBV30; a possible D gene is TRBD1 (5 bases). Germline V lookup: CDR1 GTSNPN, CDR2 SVGIG (reference sequence). Trimming cost V 3 bases and J 4 bases, with 18 bases left between them. The CDR3 contains 15 residues. Here the CDR3 DNA reads TGTGCCTGGAGCGGTGGTCGGGGGAGGTCCACTGAAGCTTTCTTT. Its protein is CAWSGGRGRSTEAFF.

The CDR3 region has the DNA TGCAGTGCTAGTAAGGAGACAGGGGCTGGCTACACCTTC. Protein: CSASKETGAGYTF. V usage is TRBV20-1 and J usage is TRBJ1-2; 8 nucleotides agree with TRBD1. V dropped 3 bases and J dropped 7; count of bases not matched to a gene: 7. The germline gives CDR1 DFQATT, CDR2 SNEGSKA (reference sequence). CDR3 length equals 13 residues.